This TCR beta chain was observed in a study of shared clonotypes between healthy human individuals. Looking at the study overall: Samples came from a couple of female and a few male donors aged 18 to 49.

On this clone itself: Antigen unknown.

Assay: immunoSEQ multiplex PCR; the TCRdb copy retains only in-frame clones and omits some. The repertoire holds about 1.1 million clones, with around 77% as singletons. Overall study findings and caveats: The study generally estimated greater richness for naive than memory subsets.

CD4+ cells underwent separation, giving CD45RA+ naive and CD45RA-negative memory subsets. The sample taken for sequencing was memory CD4+ T cells from PBMCs. Subset here: CD45RA-negative fraction. The sequence was obtained from a man in his late teens or twenties in good health. Some clones in this sample may be carry-over from other donors' samples.

CDR3 DNA sequence: TGTGCCAGCAGTTACTCGTCCCAGGGCCGCGGAAACACCATATATTTT. Encoded protein: CASSYSSQGRGNTIYF. The chain carries TRBV6-5 and TRBJ1-3, with D perhaps TRBD1 (5 bases). The germline V gene encodes CDR1 MNHEY and CDR2 SVGAGI. The CDR3 has 16 residues. Trimming cost V 0 bases and J 4 bases, with 13 bases left between them.